The clone carrying this TCR beta chain appeared once. Its antigen is unknown. The entry originates in a study of T cell responses to AZD1222 COVID-19 vaccine. Germline loops: CDR1 ENHRY, CDR2 SYGVKD. Trimming pared 11 bases from V and 8 bases from J, leaving 18 bases between. The CDR3 spans 12 residues. Points from the study as a whole: CD4 TCRs linked to vaccination spanned spike, dominating at 160-218 and 743-854. All repertoire sampling was performed exclusively after the peak T cell response. It should be noted that donors were predominantly white British and more often female, and clonal diversity was possibly underestimated.

Repertoires were generated with immunoSEQ multiplex PCR, while TCRdb's copy carries only in-frame clones and drops some. The repertoire holds approximately 150,000 clones, roughly nine tenths seen once, with 1.4% in the top ten. The V gene is TRBV10-3, the J gene TRBJ1-1; D possibly corresponds to TRBD1 (6 bases). The source of this sequence is an adult in good health. This specimen consisted of peripheral blood, obtained on day 0 of AZD1222 vaccination. CDR3 nucleotide sequence: TGTGCCGCTTCCCCGGGGGGGCAGGAAGCTTTCTTT. Translation gives CAASPGGQEAFF.